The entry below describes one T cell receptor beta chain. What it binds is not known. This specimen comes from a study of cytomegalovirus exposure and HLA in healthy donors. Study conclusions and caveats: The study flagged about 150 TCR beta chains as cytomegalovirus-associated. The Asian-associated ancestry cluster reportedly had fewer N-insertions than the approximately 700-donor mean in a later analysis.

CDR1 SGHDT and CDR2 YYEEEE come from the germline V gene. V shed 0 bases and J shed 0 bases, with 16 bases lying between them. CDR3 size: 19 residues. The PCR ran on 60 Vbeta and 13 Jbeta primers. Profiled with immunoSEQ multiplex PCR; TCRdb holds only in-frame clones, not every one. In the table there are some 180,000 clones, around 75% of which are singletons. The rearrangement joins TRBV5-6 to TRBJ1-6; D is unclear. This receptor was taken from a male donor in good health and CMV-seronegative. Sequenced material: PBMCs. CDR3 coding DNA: TGTGCCAGCAGCTTGGCCCTTCACTCCCGAAGCTCCTATAATTCACCCCTCCACTTT. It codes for CASSLALHSRSSYNSPLHF.